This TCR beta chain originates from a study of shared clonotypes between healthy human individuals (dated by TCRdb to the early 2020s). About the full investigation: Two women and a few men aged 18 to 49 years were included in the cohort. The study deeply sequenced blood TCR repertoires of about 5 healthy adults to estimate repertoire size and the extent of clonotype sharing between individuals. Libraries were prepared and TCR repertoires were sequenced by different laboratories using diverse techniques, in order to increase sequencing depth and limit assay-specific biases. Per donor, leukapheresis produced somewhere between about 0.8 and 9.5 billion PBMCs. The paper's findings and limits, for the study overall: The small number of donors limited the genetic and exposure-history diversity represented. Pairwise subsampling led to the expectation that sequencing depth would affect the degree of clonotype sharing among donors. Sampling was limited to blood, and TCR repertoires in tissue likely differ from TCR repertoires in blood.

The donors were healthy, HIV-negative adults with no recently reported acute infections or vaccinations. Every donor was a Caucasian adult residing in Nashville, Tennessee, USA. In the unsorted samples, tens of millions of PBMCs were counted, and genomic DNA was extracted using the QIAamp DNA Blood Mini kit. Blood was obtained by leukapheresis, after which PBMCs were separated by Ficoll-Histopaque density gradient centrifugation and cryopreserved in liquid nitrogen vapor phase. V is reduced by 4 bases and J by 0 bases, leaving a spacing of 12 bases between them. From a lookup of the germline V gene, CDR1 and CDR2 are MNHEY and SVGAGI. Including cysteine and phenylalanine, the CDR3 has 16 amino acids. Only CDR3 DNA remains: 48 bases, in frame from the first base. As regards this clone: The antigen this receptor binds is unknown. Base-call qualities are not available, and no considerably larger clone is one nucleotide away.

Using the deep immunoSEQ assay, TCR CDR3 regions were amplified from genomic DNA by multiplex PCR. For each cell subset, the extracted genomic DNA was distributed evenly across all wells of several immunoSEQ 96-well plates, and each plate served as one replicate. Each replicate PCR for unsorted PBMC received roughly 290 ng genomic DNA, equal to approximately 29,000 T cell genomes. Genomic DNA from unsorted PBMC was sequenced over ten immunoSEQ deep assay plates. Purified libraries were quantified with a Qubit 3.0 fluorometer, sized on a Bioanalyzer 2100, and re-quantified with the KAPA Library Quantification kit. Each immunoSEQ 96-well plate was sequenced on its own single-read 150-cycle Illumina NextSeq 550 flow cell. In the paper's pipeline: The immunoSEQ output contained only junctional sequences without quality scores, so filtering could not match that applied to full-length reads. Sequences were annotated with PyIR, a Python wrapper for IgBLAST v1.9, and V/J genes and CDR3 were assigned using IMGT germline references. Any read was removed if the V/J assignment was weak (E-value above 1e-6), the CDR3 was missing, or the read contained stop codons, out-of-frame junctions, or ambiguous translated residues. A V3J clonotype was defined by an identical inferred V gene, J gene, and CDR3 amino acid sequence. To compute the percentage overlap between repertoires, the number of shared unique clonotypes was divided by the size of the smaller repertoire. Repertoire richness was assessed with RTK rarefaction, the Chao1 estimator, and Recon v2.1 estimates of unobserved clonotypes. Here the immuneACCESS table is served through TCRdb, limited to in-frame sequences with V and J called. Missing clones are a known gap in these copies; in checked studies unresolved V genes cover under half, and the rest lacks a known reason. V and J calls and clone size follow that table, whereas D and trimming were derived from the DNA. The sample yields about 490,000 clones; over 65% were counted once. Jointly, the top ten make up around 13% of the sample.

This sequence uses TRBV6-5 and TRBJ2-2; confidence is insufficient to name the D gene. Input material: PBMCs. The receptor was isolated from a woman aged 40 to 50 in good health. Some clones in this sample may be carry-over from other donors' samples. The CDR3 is CASSLAVGANTGELFF. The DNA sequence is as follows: TGTGCCAGCAGTTTGGCGGTAGGAGCGAACACCGGGGAGCTGTTTTTT.